The rows below give T cell receptor beta chains drawn from one sample of a study of persistence of HIV-infected CD4 T cells. These TCRs are of unknown antigen specificity. This table comes from immunoSEQ multiplex PCR, and its TCRdb copy is limited to in-frame clones, with some not included. The sample has roughly 60,000 clones; over 60% are singletons. The sample was CD4+ T cells sorted from PBMCs after roughly 18-hour stimulation, taken from a patient who received antiretroviral therapy. Every receptor here comes from an adult man with HIV who was CMV-seropositive. Each CDR3 is given with its conserved first and last residue. The D gene is left open where the match is weak. Size is omitted from some rows. Given values are once, few, many or a class for expanded clones.

clone size	V gene	J gene	D gene	CDR3 protein	CDR3 DNA
.	TRBV27	TRBJ1-6	.	CASSRKGSSYNSPLHF	TGTGCCAGCAGTCGGAAAGGCAGCTCCTATAATTCACCCCTCCACTTT
.	TRBV7-6	TRBJ1-6	.	CASDKTPGAGLPLQSPLHF	TGTGCCAGCGACAAAACGCCCGGGGCAGGGCTACCTTTGCAATCACCCCTCCACTTT
.	TRBV28	TRBJ1-2	.	CASTPRQRGGYTF	TGTGCCAGCACCCCCCGGCAGCGAGGTGGCTACACCTTC
.	TRBV7-2	TRBJ1-5	.	CASSLGRNQPQHF	TGTGCCAGCAGCTTAGGGAGGAATCAGCCCCAGCATTTT
.	TRBV7-6	TRBJ2-1	TRBD1	CASSLAPRQGNEQFF	TGTGCCAGCAGCTTAGCCCCACGACAGGGCAATGAGCAGTTCTTC
few	TRBV27	TRBJ1-1	.	CASSLSPRLTGEAFF	TGTGCCAGCAGTTTATCGCCTCGTCTGACTGGGGAAGCTTTCTTT
.	TRBV19	TRBJ1-1	.	CASSARATGWGEAFF	TGTGCCAGTAGCGCCAGGGCTACAGGCTGGGGTGAAGCTTTCTTT
few	TRBV10-3	TRBJ1-2	.	CAISESNGPDGYTF	TGTGCCATCAGTGAGTCAAATGGCCCTGATGGCTACACCTTC
.	TRBV3-1/TRBV3-2	TRBJ1-2	.	CASSQVNNGYTF	TGTGCCAGCAGCCAAGTAAATAATGGCTACACCTTC
.	TRBV20-1	TRBJ1-2	.	CSAMELYGYTF	TGCAGTGCTATGGAACTCTATGGCTACACCTTC
.	TRBV6-6	TRBJ1-1	.	CASSYSDPQTGAFF	TGTGCCAGCAGTTACTCGGACCCCCAAACTGGAGCTTTCTTT
.	TRBV4-2	TRBJ1-2	.	CASSPPQGKGYTF	TGTGCCAGCAGCCCCCCTCAGGGAAAGGGCTACACCTTC
.	TRBV6-6	TRBJ1-3	TRBD1	CASSRSTGTDGNTIYF	TGTGCCAGCAGTCGCTCGACCGGGACAGACGGAAACACCATATATTTT
.	TRBV24-1	TRBJ2-1	.	CATSFRDRGAGGYHEQFF	TGTGCCACCAGTTTCCGGGACAGAGGGGCGGGGGGCTACCATGAGCAGTTCTTC
.	TRBV6-5	TRBJ1-1	TRBD1	CASKIQGRDTEAFF	TGTGCCAGCAAAATACAGGGGCGCGACACTGAAGCTTTCTTT
.	TRBV7-9	TRBJ1-5	TRBD1	CASSLDRGAPQHF	TGTGCCAGCAGCTTGGACAGGGGCGCGCCCCAGCATTTT
.	TRBV10-1	TRBJ2-3	.	CASSESGSAQDTQYF	TGCGCCAGCAGTGAGTCCGGATCAGCTCAAGATACGCAGTATTTT
.	TRBV19	TRBJ2-6	TRBD2	CASSSAGGILAGANVLTF	TGTGCCAGTAGTTCCGCGGGGGGCATCCTCGCTGGGGCCAACGTCCTGACTTTC
.	TRBV6-5	TRBJ1-1	TRBD1	CASSVGQLEAFF	TGTGCCAGCAGCGTGGGACAGCTCGAAGCTTTCTTT
.	TRBV6-2/TRBV6-3	TRBJ2-2	TRBD2	CASSYSKVSGGRGPGELFF	TGTGCCAGCAGTTACTCGAAAGTCTCGGGGGGGCGAGGACCCGGGGAGCTGTTTTTT
.	TRBV28	TRBJ1-5	TRBD1	CASSTPGTGDNQPQHF	TGTGCCAGCAGTACCCCCGGGACAGGAGACAATCAGCCCCAGCATTTT
once	TRBV6-5	TRBJ1-4	.	CASSYRFRTNEKLFF	TGTGCCAGCAGTTACAGGTTCCGAACTAATGAAAAACTGTTTTTT
.	TRBV4-2	TRBJ2-7	TRBD1	CASSQDKGASYEQYF	TGTGCCAGCAGCCAAGATAAGGGGGCCTCCTACGAGCAGTACTTC